The 5 T cell receptor beta chains in this list originate from one sample, sequenced in a study of regulatory T cells in long-lasting Graves disease (dated by TCRdb to the early 2020s). The library was made by multiplex PCR. Sequenced on an Illumina HiSeq 4000. iRepertoire HTBI primers and Arm-PCR amplification of CDR3 regions were used to construct TCR beta libraries. The raw public data were reprocessed by TCRdb itself: fastp quality trimming at Q25, MiXCR clonotype calling, in-frame beta chains only. Rows are combined by CDR3 protein, so each entry shows the most common genes and DNA. The sample has approximately 470,000 distinct CDR3 sequences on record, around 15% of them singletons. The biggest ten clones account for over 9% of the sample. Sample time point, as interpreted from the label and publication: newly diagnosed GD, antithyroid drugs for less than 3 months. For both TCR sequencing and RNA sequencing, RNA was extracted from PBMCs using TRIzol.

These data were likewise used in another study, on T cells in Graves' hyperthyroidism and ophthalmopathy.

Sequencing used peripheral blood mononuclear cells (PBMCs), obtained at new diagnosis, from a patient treated with antithyroid drugs. The receptors derive from a man in his forties with Graves disease. Donor details come from another sample of the same person, matched by shared clones.

The chain is built from TRBV7-9 and TRBJ2-1, with D hard to call. This CDR3 comprises 12 residues. Germline values: CDR1 SEHNR, CDR2 FQNEAQ (reference sequence). Between the trimmed V and J ends, which lost 4 bases and 8 bases, there was a span of 9 bases. The CDR3 is CASSSRVHEQFF. The DNA of the CDR3 is TGTGCCAGCAGCTCAAGGGTACATGAGCAGTTCTTC.

This clonotype appeared a few times. V and J are TRBV19 and TRBJ2-1; possible D gene TRBD2, 6 bases. V lost 5 bases to trimming and J lost 0 bases, with 11 bases between them. The germline V gene has CDR1 LNHDA and CDR2 SQIVND (reference sequence). CDR3 size: 15 residues. The CDR3 loop reads CASSPRLGSYNEQFF. CDR3 nucleotide sequence: TGTGCCAGTAGTCCCCGACTAGGCTCCTACAATGAGCAGTTCTTC.

The sample holds a few counts of this clonotype. The chain joins TRBV10-3 to TRBJ2-1, with D perhaps TRBD1 (6 bases). CDR1 and CDR2 (germline): ENHRY, SYGVKD. The CDR3 length is 13 residues. V lost 4 bases and J 10 bases, leaving 14 bases between the germline ends. The DNA of the CDR3 is TGTGCCATCAGTGGGGGAGAAGACAGGGAGCAGTTCTTC. It codes for CAISGGEDREQFF.

This clonotype was recorded many times. J is TRBJ2-7 and V is TRBV7-9; 8 nucleotides align to TRBD1. CDR3 length: 16 amino acids. Unmatched junction bases numbered 12, after V lost 5 bases and J lost 3 bases. CDR1 SEHNR and CDR2 FQNEAQ come from the germline V gene (reference sequence). Here the CDR3 reads CASSPIRTGFNYEQYF. The CDR3 bases are TGTGCCAGCAGCCCGATCCGGACAGGGTTCAACTACGAGCAGTACTTC.

This rearrangement joins TRBV3-1 to TRBJ2-1; 11 bases are shared with TRBD2. The CDR3 loop spans 15 amino acids. Germline V gene lookup returns CDR1 LGHDT and CDR2 YNNKEL (reference sequence). V shed 2 bases, J shed 5 bases, and the junction held 2 bases outside the gene matches. The CDR3 DNA is TGTGCCAGCAGCCAACGTAGCGGGAGGGACAATGAGCAGTTCTTC. This translates into CASSQRSGRDNEQFF.